This TCR beta chain came from a study of identifying expanded T cells in peripheral blood. Per germline, CDR1 SGDLS and CDR2 YYNGEE. This CDR3 spans 16 amino acids. The V end was cut by 3 bases, the J end by 4 bases, with 19 bases between. This clone was found once. TCRdb keeps only in-frame clones here, not all; method: immunoSEQ multiplex PCR. The sample yields 95,000 to 100,000 clones, around 88% seen once. This chain links TRBV9 with TRBJ1-1; D perhaps matches TRBD1 (5 bases). Sequenced input: blood. This TCR came from a person aged 18 to 69 in good health. The CDR3 coding sequence is TGTGCCAGCAGCGCCCCGCGGGAAGGGAGGGGCACTGAAGCTTTCTTT. Encoded protein: CASSAPREGRGTEAFF.